This T cell receptor beta chain is drawn from a study of cytomegalovirus exposure and HLA in healthy donors. 13 Jbeta primers and 60 Vbeta primers were used for the PCR. Produced via immunoSEQ multiplex PCR; TCRdb's table is partial and in-frame only. The sample comprises some 130,000 clones, roughly 75% of which are singletons, and about 4.9% rests with the top ten. Input material: PBMCs. This sequence originates from a man in his thirties or forties in good health.

CDR3 sequence reads: CASGLGTDTQYF. DNA of the CDR3: TGTGCCAGTGGCCTAGGCACAGATACGCAGTATTTT. The chain couples TRBV19 to TRBJ2-3, with no clear D. Germline CDR1 and CDR2: LNHDA and SQIVND (reference sequence). Trimming shortened V by 8 bases and J by 1 base, and 7 bases separated the two germline ends. The CDR3 runs to 12 residues. The variable domain in full, with the rest retrieved from reference TRBV19 and TRBJ2-3, is DGGITQSPKYLFRKEGQNVTLSCEQNLNHDAMYWYRQDPGQGLRLIYYSQIVNDFQKGDIAEGYSVSREKKESFPLTVTSAQKNPTAFYLCASGLGTDTQYFGPGTRLTVL.